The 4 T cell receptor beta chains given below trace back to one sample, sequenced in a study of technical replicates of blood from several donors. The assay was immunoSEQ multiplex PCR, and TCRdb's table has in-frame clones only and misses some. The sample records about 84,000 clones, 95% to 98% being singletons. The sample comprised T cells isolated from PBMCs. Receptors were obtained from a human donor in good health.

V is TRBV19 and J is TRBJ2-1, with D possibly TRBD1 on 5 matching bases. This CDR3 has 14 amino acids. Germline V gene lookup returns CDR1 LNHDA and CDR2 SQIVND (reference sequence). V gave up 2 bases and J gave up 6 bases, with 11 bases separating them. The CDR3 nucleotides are TGTGCCAGTAGTATAAGGGGTGACGTCAATGAGCAGTTCTTC. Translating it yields CASSIRGDVNEQFF.

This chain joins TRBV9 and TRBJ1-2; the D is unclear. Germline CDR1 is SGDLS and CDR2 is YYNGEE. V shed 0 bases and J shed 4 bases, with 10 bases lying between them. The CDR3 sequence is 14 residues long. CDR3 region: CASSVVAGSYGYTF. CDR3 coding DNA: TGTGCCAGCAGCGTAGTGGCAGGAAGCTATGGCTACACCTTC.

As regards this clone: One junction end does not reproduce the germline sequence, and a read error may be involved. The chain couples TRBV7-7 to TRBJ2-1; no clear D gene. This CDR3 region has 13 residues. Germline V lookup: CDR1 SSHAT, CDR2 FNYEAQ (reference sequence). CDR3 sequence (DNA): TGTGCTAGCAGCCACTCTGGGCGCCGAGAGCAGTTCTTC. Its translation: CASSHSGRREQFF. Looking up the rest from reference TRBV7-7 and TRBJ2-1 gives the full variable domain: GAGVSQSPRYKVTKRGQDVTLRCDPISSHATLYWYQQALGQGPEFLTYFNYEAQPDKSGLPSDRFSAERPEGSISTLTIQRTEQRDSAMYRCASSHSGRREQFFGPGTRLTVL.

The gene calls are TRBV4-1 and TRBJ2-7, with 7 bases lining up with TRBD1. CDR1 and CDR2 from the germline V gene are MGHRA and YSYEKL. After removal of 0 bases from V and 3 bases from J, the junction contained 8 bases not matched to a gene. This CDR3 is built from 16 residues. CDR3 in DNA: TGCGCCAGCAGCCAAGAAAGAGGGGGCTACAACTACGAGCAGTACTTC. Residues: CASSQERGGYNYEQYF.